This T cell receptor (beta chain) is from a study of T-cell memory formation after mild COVID-19. Each CDR3 protein gets one entry after TCRdb re-called the 5' RACE reads with MiXCR. The sample has 300,000 to 400,000 distinct CDR3 sequences; 28% are singletons. Trimming shortened V by 6 bases and J by 3 bases, and 17 bases separated the two germline ends. The CDR3 is 15 residues long. This clonotype was seen a handful of times. Sequenced: PBMCs or a T cell subset sorted from them (not recorded which). This chain connects TRBV12-3 or TRBV12-4 to TRBJ1-2; D is undetermined. This TCR came from an adult woman who had mild COVID-19 (a few samples of this study predate the infection). Cell type and time point are not known. CDR3 DNA sequence: TGTGCCAGCAGCTTATCTGGGGAGATGGACTATGGCTACACCTTC. Residues: CASSLSGEMDYGYTF.